This TCR beta chain was retrieved from a study of read filtering for tumor transcriptome and immune sequencing. On the study more broadly: After DNase treatment, RNA was made into whole-transcriptome libraries.

This library used roughly 370 ng RNA and molecular barcoded adaptors spanning alpha/delta and beta/gamma chains. From the reads, TCRdb called clonotypes with MiXCR, one entry per CDR3 protein. The profile shows roughly 41,000 distinct CDR3 sequences, approximately 14% of them singletons. This clonotype was found a few times. One end of the junction fails to match germline, which may point to a read error. This CDR3 comprises 11 residues. The chain is built from TRBV12-3 or TRBV12-4 and TRBJ2-4, with 7 bases that match TRBD2. Sequenced material: a population of CD138-negative cells sorted from bone marrow. This receptor was identified in a donor at least 40 years old with multiple myeloma. CDR3 loop: CASSLVGRAYF. Here the CDR3 DNA reads TGCGCCAGCAGTTTGGTGGGGAGGGCATACTTC.